The TCR beta chain under discussion was sequenced for a study of cytomegalovirus exposure and HLA in healthy donors. Study results and caveats: Presence/absence analyses assumed roughly uniform sequencing depth across donors, which may not hold. HLA-A and HLA-B allele assignments for most subjects were reportedly predicted accurately using TCR beta sequences. There were reportedly fewer N-insertions in an Asian-associated ancestry cluster than the approximately 670-donor mean, in a later analysis. Analysis performed later showed TCR beta chains linked to HLA being more clonally expanded than equally common others.

Trimming at V came to 1 base and at J to 8 bases, leaving 8 bases not matched to a gene. The CDR3 has 15 amino acids. Germline CDR1 SSHAT, CDR2 FNYEAQ (reference sequence). Amplification used 60 Vbeta primers and 13 Jbeta primers. Sequencing used immunoSEQ multiplex PCR; TCRdb keeps in-frame clones, though not all of them. Among some 150,000 clones listed, around four fifths were seen once. As for this clone: Its target is unknown.

The source is a male donor in good health and CMV-seronegative. V is TRBV7-7 and J is TRBJ2-1, with 7 positions matching TRBD2. The specimen was PBMCs. The CDR3 DNA reads as TGTGCCAGCAGCTTAGGAGCGGGGTCCTCTTATGAGCAGTTCTTC. Translating it yields CASSLGAGSSYEQFF.